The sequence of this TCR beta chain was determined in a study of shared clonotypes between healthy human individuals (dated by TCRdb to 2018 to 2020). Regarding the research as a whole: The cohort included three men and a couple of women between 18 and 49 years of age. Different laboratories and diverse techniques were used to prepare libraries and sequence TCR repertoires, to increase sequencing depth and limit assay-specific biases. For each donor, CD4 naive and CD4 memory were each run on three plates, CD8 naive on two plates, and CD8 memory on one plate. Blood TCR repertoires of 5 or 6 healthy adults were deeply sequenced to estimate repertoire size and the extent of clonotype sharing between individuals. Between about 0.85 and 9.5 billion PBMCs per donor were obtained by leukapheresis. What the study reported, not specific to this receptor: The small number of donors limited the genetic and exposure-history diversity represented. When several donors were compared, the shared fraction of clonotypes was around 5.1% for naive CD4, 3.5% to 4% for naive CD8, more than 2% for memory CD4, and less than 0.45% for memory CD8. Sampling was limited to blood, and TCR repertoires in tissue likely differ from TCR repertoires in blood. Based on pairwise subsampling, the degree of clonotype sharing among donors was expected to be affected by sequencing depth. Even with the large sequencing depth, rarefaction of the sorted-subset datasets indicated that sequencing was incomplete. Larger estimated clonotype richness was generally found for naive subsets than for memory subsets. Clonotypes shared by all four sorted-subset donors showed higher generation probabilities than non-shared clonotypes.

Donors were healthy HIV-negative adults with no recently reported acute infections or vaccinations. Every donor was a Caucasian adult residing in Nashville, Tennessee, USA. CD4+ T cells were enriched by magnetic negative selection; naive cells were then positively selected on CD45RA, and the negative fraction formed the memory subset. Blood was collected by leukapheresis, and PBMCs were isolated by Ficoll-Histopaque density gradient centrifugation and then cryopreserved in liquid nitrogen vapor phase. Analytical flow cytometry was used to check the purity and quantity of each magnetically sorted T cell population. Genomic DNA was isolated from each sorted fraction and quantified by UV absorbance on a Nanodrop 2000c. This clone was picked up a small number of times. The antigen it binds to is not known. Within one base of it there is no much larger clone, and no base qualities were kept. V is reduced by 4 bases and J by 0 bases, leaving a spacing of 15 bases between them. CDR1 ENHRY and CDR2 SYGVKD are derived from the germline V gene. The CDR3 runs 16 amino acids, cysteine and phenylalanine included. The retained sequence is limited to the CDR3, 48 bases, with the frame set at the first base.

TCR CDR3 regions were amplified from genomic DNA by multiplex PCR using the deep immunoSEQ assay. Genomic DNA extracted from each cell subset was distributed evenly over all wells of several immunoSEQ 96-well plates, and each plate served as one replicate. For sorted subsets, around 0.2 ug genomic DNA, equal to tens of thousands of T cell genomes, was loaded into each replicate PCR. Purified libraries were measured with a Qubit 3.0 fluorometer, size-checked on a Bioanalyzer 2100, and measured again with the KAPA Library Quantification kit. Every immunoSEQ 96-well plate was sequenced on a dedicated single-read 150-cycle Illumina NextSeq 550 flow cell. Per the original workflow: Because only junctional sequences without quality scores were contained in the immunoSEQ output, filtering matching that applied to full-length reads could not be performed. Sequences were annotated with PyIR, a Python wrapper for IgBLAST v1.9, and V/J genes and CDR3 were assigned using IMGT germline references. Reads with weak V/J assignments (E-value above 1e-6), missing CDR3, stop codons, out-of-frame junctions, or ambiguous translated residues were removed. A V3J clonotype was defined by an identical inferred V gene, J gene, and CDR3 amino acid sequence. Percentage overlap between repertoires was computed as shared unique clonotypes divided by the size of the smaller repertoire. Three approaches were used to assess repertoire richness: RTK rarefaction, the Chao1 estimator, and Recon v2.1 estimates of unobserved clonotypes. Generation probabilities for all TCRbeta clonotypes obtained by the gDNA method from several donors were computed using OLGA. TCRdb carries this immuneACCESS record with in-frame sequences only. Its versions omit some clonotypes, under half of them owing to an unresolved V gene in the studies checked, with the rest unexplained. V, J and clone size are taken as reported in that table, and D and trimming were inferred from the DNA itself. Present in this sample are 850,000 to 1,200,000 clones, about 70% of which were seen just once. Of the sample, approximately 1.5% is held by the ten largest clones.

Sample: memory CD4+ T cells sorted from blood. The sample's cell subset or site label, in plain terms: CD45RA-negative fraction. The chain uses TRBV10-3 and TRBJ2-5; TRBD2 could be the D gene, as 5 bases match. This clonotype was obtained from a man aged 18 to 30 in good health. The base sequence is TGTGCCATCAGTGGGCGGGCAGACAAGTACCAAGAGACCCAGTACTTC. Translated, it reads CAISGRADKYQETQYF.